This T cell receptor (beta chain) was retrieved from a study of T cell responses to AZD1222 COVID-19 vaccine. General study results and limits: Receipt of two AZD1222 doses was followed by a rise in Spike-specific TCR breadth and depth. The donor group comprised mostly white British people and more females; the analysis possibly underestimated clonal diversity.

Trimming left V 7 bases short and J 3 bases short, with 9 bases between. The CDR3 totals 12 residues. Germline values: CDR1 SEHNR, CDR2 FQNEAQ (reference sequence). Some clones are missing from TCRdb's copy, which holds only in-frame ones; the method was immunoSEQ multiplex PCR. The sample lists 90,000 to 120,000 clones, about 91% seen once, with 15% to 20% in the top ten. About this clone itself: Its target is not known.

The sequencing used peripheral blood, collected on day 0 of AZD1222 vaccination. The chain links TRBV7-9 to TRBJ2-5; tentative D call: TRBD1 (5 bases). The receptor's source is an adult in good health. The CDR3 here is CASTWTKETQYF. In DNA, the CDR3 is TGTGCCAGCACCTGGACAAAAGAGACCCAGTACTTC.